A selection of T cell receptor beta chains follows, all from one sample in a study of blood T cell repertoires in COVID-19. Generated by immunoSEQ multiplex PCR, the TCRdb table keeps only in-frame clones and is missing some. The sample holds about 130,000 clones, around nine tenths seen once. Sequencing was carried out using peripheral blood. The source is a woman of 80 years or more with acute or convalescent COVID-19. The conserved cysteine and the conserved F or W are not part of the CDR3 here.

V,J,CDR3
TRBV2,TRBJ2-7,ASSGNGDRASQY
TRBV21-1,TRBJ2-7,ASSTRLPPYEQY
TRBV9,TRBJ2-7,ASSTTGKSSYEQY
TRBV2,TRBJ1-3,ASRRQDTIY
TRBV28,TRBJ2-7,ASSLSAGYEQY
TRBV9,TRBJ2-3,ASSVNHRSTDTQY
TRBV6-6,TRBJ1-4,ASSYLSTGEKLF
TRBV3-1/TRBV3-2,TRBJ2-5,ASSLAGVETQY
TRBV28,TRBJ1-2,ASIPLAGDGYT
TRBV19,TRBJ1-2,ASMGSGTVSYGYT
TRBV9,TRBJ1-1,ASSVESGSTEAF
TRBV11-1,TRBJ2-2,ASSRGQGANGELF
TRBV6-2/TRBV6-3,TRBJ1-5,ASSPVSTGGDQPQH
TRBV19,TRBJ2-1,ASRRVSYNEQF
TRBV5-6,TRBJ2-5,ASSWGVAQNQETQY
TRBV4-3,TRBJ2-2,ASSQDKRGFTGELF
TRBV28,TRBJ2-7,ASSHGLAGLYEQY
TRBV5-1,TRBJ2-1,ASSLADGQGNEQF
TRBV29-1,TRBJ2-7,SVVSGLADHEQY
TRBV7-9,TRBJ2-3,ASSLGGTVSTDTQY
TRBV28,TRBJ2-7,ASSKTGTGAPEQY
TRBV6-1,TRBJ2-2,ASSELAGVHTGELF
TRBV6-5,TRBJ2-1,ASSSPPHEQF
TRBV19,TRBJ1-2,ASTLGREGYYGYT
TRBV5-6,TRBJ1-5,ASSRRGNQPQH
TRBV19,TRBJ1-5,ASSIRAMAGRFNNQPQH
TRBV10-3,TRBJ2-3,AIGRAGATDTQY
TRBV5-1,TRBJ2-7,ASSLQQGFREQY
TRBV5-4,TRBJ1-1,ASSLSGTVFPEAF
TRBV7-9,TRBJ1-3,ATHSGNTIY
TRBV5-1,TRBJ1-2,ASSIDRGGYT
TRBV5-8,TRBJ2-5,ASRGLDPQETQY
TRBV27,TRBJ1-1,ASNSGGIVTEAF
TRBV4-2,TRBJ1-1,ASGGRGTEAF
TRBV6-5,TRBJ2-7,ASKLGRGPYEQY
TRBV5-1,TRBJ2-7,ASSTSGSGKSYEQY
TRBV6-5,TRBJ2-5,ASCRAGGETQY
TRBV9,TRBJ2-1,ASSASGSPLNEQF
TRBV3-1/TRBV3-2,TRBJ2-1,ASSRSKSSYNEQF
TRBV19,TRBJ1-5,ASSIMAGAYSNQPQH
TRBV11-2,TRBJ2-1,ASSRGGTEQF
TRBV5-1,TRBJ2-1,ASSTLTSGRADEQF
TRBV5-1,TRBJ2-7,ASSIVAGGAYEQY
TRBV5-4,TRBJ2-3,ASSVGQPDTQY
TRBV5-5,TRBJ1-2,ASSLTEEHRYGYT
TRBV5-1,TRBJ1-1,ASSSPTARDTEAF
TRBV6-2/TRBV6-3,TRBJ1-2,ASSYGQNYGYT
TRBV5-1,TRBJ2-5,ASSLLGQQETQY
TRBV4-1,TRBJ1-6,ASSQGTGNSPLH
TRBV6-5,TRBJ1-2,ASDYAANYGYT
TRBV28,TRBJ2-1,AILKEEVGSYNEQF
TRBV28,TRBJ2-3,ASSLFGLAGQDTQY
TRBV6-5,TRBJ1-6,ASRSGQSPLH
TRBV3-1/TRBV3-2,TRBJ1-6,ASSQGDGNSPLH
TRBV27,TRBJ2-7,ASRRGTSGYYEQY